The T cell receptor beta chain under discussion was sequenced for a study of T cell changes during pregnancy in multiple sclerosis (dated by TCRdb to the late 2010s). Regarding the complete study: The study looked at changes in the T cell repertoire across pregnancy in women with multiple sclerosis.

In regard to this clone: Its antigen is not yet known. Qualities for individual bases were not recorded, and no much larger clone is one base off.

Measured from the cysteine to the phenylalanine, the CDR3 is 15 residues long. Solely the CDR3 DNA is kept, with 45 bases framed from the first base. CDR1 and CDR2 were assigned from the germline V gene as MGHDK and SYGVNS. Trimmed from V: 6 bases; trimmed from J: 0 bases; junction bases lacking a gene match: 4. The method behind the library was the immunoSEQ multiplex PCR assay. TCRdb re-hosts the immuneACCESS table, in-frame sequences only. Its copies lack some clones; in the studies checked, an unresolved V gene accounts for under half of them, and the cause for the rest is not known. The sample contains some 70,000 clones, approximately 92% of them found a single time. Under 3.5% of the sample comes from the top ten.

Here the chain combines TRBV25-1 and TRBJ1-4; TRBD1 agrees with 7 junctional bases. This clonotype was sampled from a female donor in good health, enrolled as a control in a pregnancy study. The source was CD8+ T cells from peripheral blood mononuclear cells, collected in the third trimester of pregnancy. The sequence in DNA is TGTGCCAGCAGGGGGACAGCTACAACTAATGAAAAACTGTTTTTT. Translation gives CASRGTATTNEKLFF.